This T cell receptor beta chain was recorded in a study of cytotoxic CD8 clonotypes in ibrutinib-treated CLL. Looking at the study overall: The taking of response samples occurred after a median 12 months of treatment, with a range of 6 to 36.

The CDR3 length is 14 residues. Germline trimming cut 6 bases from V and 4 bases from J; bases unmatched to any gene: 6. CDR1 and CDR2 from the germline V gene are SGHVS and FQNEAQ. Measured with immunoSEQ multiplex PCR; TCRdb has only the in-frame clones, and not every one. The sample yields under 150,000 clones, 80% seen once. This material consisted of PBMCs, taken after 36 months of ibrutinib treatment. The rearrangement links TRBV7-8 to TRBJ2-1, with 7 bases identical to TRBD1. The receptor comes from a human donor with chronic lymphocytic leukemia. The CDR3 sequence is CASRDRDIYNEQFF. The DNA of the CDR3 is TGTGCCAGCAGAGACAGGGACATATACAATGAGCAGTTCTTC.